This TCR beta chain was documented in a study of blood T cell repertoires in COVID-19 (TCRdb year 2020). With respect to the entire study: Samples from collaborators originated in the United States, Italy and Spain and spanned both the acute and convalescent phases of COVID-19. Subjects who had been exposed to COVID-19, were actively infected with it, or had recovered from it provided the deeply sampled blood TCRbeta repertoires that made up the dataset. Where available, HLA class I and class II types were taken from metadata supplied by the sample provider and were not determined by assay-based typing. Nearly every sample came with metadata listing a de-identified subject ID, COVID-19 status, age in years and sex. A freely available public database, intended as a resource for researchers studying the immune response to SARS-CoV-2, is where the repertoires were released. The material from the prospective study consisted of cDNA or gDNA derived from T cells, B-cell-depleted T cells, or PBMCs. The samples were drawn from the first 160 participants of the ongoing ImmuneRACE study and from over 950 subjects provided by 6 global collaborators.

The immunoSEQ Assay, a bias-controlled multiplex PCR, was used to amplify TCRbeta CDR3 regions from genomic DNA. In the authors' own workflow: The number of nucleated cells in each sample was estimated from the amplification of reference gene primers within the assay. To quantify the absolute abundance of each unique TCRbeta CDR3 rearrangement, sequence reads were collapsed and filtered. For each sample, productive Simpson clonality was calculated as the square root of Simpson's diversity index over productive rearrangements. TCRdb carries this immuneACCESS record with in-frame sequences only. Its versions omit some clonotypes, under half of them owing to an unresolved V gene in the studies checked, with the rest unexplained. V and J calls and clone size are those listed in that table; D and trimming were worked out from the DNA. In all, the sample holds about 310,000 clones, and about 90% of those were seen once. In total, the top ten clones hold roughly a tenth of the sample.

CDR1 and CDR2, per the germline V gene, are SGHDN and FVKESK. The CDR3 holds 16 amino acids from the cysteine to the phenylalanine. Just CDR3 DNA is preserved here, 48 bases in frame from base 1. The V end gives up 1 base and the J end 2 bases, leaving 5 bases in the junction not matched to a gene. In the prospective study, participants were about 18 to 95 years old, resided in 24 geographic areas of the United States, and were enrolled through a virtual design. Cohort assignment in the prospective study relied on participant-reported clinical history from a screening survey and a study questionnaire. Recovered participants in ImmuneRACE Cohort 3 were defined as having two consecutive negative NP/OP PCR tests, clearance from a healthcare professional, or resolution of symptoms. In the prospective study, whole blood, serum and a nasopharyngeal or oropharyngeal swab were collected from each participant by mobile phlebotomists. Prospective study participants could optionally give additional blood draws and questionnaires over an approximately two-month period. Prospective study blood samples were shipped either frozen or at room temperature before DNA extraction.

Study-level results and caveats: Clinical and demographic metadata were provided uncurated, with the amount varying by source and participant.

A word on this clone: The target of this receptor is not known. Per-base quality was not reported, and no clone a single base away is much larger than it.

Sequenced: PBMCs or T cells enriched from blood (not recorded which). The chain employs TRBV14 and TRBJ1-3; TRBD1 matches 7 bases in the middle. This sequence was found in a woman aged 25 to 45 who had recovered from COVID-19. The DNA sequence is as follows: TGTGCCAGCAGCCAAGTCAGAGGGACAGCTGGAAACACCATATATTTT. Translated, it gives CASSQVRGTAGNTIYF.